These T cell receptor beta chains were read from a single sample in a study of cytomegalovirus exposure and HLA in healthy donors. Sequencing was performed with immunoSEQ multiplex PCR; in TCRdb, only in-frame clones are kept and a portion is missing. The data show 120,000 to 150,000 clones, with about 86% seen just once and 2.5% to 3.5% held by the top ten. The sample comprised PBMCs. These receptors all stem from a man in his late teens or twenties in good health and CMV-seronegative. The CDR3 runs from the conserved cysteine through the conserved F or W. D genes are given only for firm matches. Some rows mark clone size as missing; the rest say once, few, many or name a class of expanded clone.

TRBV5-1	.	.	TRBJ2-3	CASSIGGFVADTQYF	TGCGCCAGCTCCATCGGGGGTTTTGTCGCAGATACGCAGTATTTT
TRBV5-1	.	.	TRBJ2-5	CASSFGHDQETQYF	TGCGCCAGCAGCTTCGGACACGACCAAGAGACCCAGTACTTC
TRBV19	few	TRBD1	TRBJ2-2	CASTQTGWGGELFF	TGTGCCAGTACCCAGACAGGGTGGGGCGGGGAGCTGTTTTTT
TRBV18	.	.	TRBJ2-7	CASSHVEDRFYEQYF	TGTGCCAGCTCACACGTGGAAGACAGATTTTACGAGCAGTACTTC
TRBV5-1	.	TRBD2	TRBJ2-6	CASRGTSGAPGANVLTF	TGCGCCAGCAGGGGGACTAGCGGCGCCCCTGGGGCCAACGTCCTGACTTTC
TRBV2	.	.	TRBJ1-5	CASSDPTELNTQGYSNQPQHF	TGTGCCAGCAGTGATCCGACAGAGCTGAACACCCAGGGCTATAGCAATCAGCCCCAGCATTTT
TRBV27	.	.	TRBJ1-1	CASSLGGGFTEAFF	TGTGCCAGCAGTTTAGGGGGGGGGTTCACTGAAGCTTTCTTT
TRBV19	.	TRBD2	TRBJ2-3	CASTLGLSEDTQYF	TGTGCCAGTACCCTGGGACTAAGTGAGGATACGCAGTATTTT
TRBV5-6	.	TRBD1	TRBJ1-2	CASSLALSSRGRNYGYTF	TGTGCCAGCAGCCTCGCCCTCAGTAGCAGGGGGCGAAACTATGGCTACACCTTC
TRBV25-1	once	TRBD1	TRBJ1-2	CASRNFQGESYTF	TGTGCCAGCAGAAACTTTCAGGGGGAGAGCTACACCTTC
TRBV27	.	TRBD2	TRBJ2-1	CASSASLAGGYNEQFF	TGTGCCAGCAGTGCCTCCCTAGCGGGAGGTTACAATGAGCAGTTCTTC
TRBV28	.	TRBD1	TRBJ2-2	CASSFDRAWDTGELFF	TGTGCCAGCAGTTTCGACAGGGCGTGGGACACCGGGGAGCTGTTTTTT
TRBV6-5	.	.	TRBJ2-5	CASSYLGRGETQYF	TGTGCCAGCAGTTACCTGGGCAGGGGAGAGACCCAGTACTTC
TRBV14	.	TRBD2	TRBJ2-1	CASSQAGATYNEQFF	TGTGCCAGCAGCCAGGCGGGAGCCACCTACAATGAGCAGTTCTTC
TRBV19	.	TRBD1	TRBJ2-7	CASSYRGRTYEQYF	TGTGCCAGTAGTTACAGGGGGCGAACCTACGAGCAGTACTTC
TRBV5-1	.	.	TRBJ1-5	CASSPRSGGAQPQHF	TGCGCCAGCAGCCCCCGTTCCGGGGGGGCTCAGCCCCAGCATTTT
TRBV7-8	.	.	TRBJ2-7	CASSEAAGPSYEQYF	TGTGCCAGCAGCGAGGCGGCGGGGCCCTCCTACGAGCAGTACTTC
TRBV28	.	.	TRBJ2-7	CASREEHYEQYF	TGTGCCAGCAGGGAGGAGCACTACGAGCAGTACTTC
TRBV7-8	.	.	TRBJ2-1	CASSLPFRASSYNEQFF	TGTGCCAGCAGCTTACCCTTTAGAGCGAGCTCCTACAATGAGCAGTTCTTC
TRBV29-1	.	TRBD1	TRBJ1-2	CSVRTGTVGYTF	TGCAGCGTTCGCACCGGGACAGTTGGCTACACCTTC
TRBV7-2	.	.	TRBJ2-3	CASSLRGEGAPLGTDTQYF	TGTGCCAGCAGCTTGCGGGGGGAGGGGGCGCCCCTTGGCACAGATACGCAGTATTTT
TRBV27	.	.	TRBJ2-1	CASSLRGGPCIF	TGTGCCAGCAGTCTCCGAGGGGGACCTTGTATCTTC
TRBV4-3	.	.	TRBJ2-7	CASSLQTGSYEQYF	TGCGCCAGCAGCCTCCAGACAGGTTCCTACGAGCAGTACTTC
TRBV7-2	.	TRBD1	TRBJ2-2	CASSVTGGAGELFF	TGTGCCAGCAGCGTAACAGGGGGAGCCGGGGAGCTGTTTTTT
TRBV4-1	few	TRBD2	TRBJ2-5	CASSRGLAGRTVAQYF	TGCGCCAGCAGCCGAGGACTAGCGGGGCGTACAGTGGCCCAGTACTTC
TRBV5-1	.	.	TRBJ2-2	CASSRERQTNTGELFF	TGCGCCAGCAGCCGCGAGAGACAGACGAACACCGGGGAGCTGTTTTTT
TRBV5-6	.	.	TRBJ2-4	CASSTDSPGIQYF	TGTGCCAGCAGCACCGACAGCCCAGGCATTCAGTACTTC
TRBV19	once	.	TRBJ2-3	CASSMPRGKEGTDTQYF	TGTGCCAGTAGTATGCCCCGGGGGAAGGAGGGCACAGATACGCAGTATTTT
TRBV5-4	.	.	TRBJ2-5	CASSSHFNGETQYF	TGTGCCAGCAGCTCCCACTTCAATGGAGAGACCCAGTACTTC
TRBV15	.	.	TRBJ1-2	CATSRDYSPNYGYTF	TGTGCCACCAGCAGAGACTACTCCCCAAACTATGGCTACACCTTC
TRBV5-1	.	.	TRBJ2-7	CASSNQTGREQYF	TGCGCCAGCAGCAACCAAACAGGGCGCGAGCAGTACTTC
TRBV27	.	.	TRBJ2-1	CASSLTSEPYNEQFF	TGTGCCAGCAGTTTAACCAGCGAGCCCTACAATGAGCAGTTCTTC
TRBV18	.	TRBD1	TRBJ1-5	CASSPGGTGGFQPQHF	TGTGCCAGCTCACCCGGAGGGACAGGGGGGTTTCAGCCCCAGCATTTT
TRBV4-1	.	TRBD2	TRBJ2-1	CASSQTSGTYNEQFF	TGCGCCAGCAGCCAAACTAGCGGTACCTACAATGAGCAGTTCTTC
TRBV28	.	TRBD1	TRBJ2-2	CASTPGQKTGELFF	TGTGCCAGCACGCCGGGACAGAAGACCGGGGAGCTGTTTTTT
TRBV11-2	.	TRBD1	TRBJ2-7	CASSSNQDRGPYEQYF	TGTGCCAGCAGCTCCAACCAGGACAGGGGTCCCTACGAGCAGTACTTC
TRBV2	.	TRBD1	TRBJ2-2	CASSPTGPNTGELFF	TGTGCCAGCAGCCCGACAGGGCCGAACACCGGGGAGCTGTTTTTT
TRBV5-1	.	.	TRBJ2-7	CASSLAGQYYEQYF	TGCGCCAGCAGCTTGGCAGGACAGTACTACGAGCAGTACTTC
TRBV6-4	.	TRBD2	TRBJ2-5	CASRCLGGRVQETQYF	TGTGCCAGCAGGTGCTTGGGCGGGAGGGTCCAAGAGACCCAGTACTTC
TRBV4-3	.	.	TRBJ2-7	CASSQGRDMFYEQYF	TGCGCCAGCAGCCAAGGCCGGGACATGTTCTACGAGCAGTACTTC
TRBV4-1	.	.	TRBJ1-5	CASSQEFPGQPQHF	TGCGCCAGCAGCCAAGAGTTTCCGGGTCAGCCCCAGCATTTT
TRBV6-6	.	TRBD2	TRBJ2-1	CASRPGLANEQFF	TGTGCCAGCAGACCAGGACTAGCTAATGAGCAGTTCTTC
TRBV18	.	.	TRBJ2-1	CASSPYLGVRSSYNEQFF	TGTGCCAGCTCGCCTTACCTGGGCGTCCGTAGCTCCTACAATGAGCAGTTCTTC
TRBV6-9	.	TRBD1	TRBJ1-2	CASSYWDRGDGNYGYTF	TGTGCCAGCAGTTATTGGGACAGGGGGGACGGAAACTATGGCTACACCTTC
TRBV4-2	.	.	TRBJ2-2	CASSQDREGLLFF	TGTGCCAGCAGCCAAGACAGGGAAGGTTTGCTGTTTTTT
TRBV30	.	.	TRBJ2-1	CAWSVARDSVDEQFF	TGTGCCTGGAGTGTCGCCAGGGACTCTGTCGATGAGCAGTTCTTC
TRBV5-6	.	TRBD1	TRBJ2-5	CASSPTGGGETQYF	TGTGCCAGCAGCCCGACAGGGGGCGGGGAGACCCAGTACTTC
TRBV19	.	TRBD1	TRBJ2-1	CASIPRGRRDEQFF	TGTGCCAGTATTCCCAGGGGGCGTCGCGATGAGCAGTTCTTC
TRBV23-1	.	TRBD1	TRBJ1-6	CASSPWRGQDSPLHF	TGCGCCAGCAGTCCATGGAGGGGGCAGGATTCACCCCTCCACTTT
TRBV14	once	.	TRBJ1-2	CASSQSGHLKMNYGYTF	TGTGCCAGCAGCCAATCCGGACACCTAAAGATGAACTATGGCTACACCTTC
TRBV2	.	TRBD1	TRBJ1-5	CASSGTGGFNQPQHF	TGTGCCAGCAGTGGAACAGGGGGTTTCAATCAGCCCCAGCATTTT
TRBV7-2	.	.	TRBJ1-5	CASSPRRGDQPQHF	TGTGCCAGCAGCCCACGGCGGGGGGATCAGCCCCAGCATTTT